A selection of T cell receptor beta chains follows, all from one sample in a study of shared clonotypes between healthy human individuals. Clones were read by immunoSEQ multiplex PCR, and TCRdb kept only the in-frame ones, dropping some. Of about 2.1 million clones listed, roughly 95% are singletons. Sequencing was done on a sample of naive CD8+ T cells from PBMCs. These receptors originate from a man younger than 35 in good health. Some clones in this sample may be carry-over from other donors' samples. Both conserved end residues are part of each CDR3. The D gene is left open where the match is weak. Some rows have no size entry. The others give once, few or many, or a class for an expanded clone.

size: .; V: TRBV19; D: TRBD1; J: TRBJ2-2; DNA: TGTGCCAGTAAGGTCGGTGGACAGGGGAACACCGGGGAGCTGTTTTTT; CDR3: CASKVGGQGNTGELFF
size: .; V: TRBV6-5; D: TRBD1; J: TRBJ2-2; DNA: TGTGCCAGCAGTTACGTAGGGGGCGAAGCCGGGGAGCTGTTTTTT; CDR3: CASSYVGGEAGELFF
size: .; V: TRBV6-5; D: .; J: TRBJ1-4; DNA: TGTGCCAGCAGTTACGAGGCAGGAAATGAAAAACTGTTTTTT; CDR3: CASSYEAGNEKLFF
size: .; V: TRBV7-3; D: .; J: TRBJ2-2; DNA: TGTGCCAGCAGCTCGACAGGGAACACCGGGGAGCTGTTTTTT; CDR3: CASSSTGNTGELFF
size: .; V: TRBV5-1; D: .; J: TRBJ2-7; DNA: TGCGCCAGCAGCCCCCAGGGACCCGTAAACGAGCAGTACTTC; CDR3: CASSPQGPVNEQYF
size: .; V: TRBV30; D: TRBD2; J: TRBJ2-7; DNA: TGTGCCTGGAGTGTAAGTGCGGGGAGGGCCTACGAGCAGTACTTC; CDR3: CAWSVSAGRAYEQYF
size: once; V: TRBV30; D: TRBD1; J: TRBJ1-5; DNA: TGTGCCTGGAGACCAGGGGGTAGCAATCAGCCCCAGCATTTT; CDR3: CAWRPGGSNQPQHF
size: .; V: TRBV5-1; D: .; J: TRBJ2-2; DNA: TGCGCCAGCAGCACAGGAATCGGGGAGCTGTTTTTT; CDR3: CASSTGIGELFF
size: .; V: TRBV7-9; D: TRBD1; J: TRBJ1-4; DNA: TGTGCCAGCAGCTTAGGCCAATATGGGCAGGGGGATGAAAAACTGTTTTTT; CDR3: CASSLGQYGQGDEKLFF
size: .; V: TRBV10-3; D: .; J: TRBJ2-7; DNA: TGTGCCATCAGTGACAGGACCCTCTACGAGCAGTACTTC; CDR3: CAISDRTLYEQYF
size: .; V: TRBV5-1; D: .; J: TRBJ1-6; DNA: TGCGCCAGCAGCTGGGTGCCTCAAGGTTTAGGGGTTTCACCCCTCCACTTT; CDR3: CASSWVPQGLGVSPLHF
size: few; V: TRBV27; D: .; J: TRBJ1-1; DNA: TGTGCCAGCAGTTTACTGATTGGGAATGAAGCTTTCTTT; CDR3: CASSLLIGNEAFF
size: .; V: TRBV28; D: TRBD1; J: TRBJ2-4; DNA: TGTGCCAGCAGTCAACAGGGGCCCGAAAACATTCAGTACTTC; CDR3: CASSQQGPENIQYF
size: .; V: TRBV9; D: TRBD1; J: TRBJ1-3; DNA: TGTGCCAGCAGCGTAGATGGCAGGGGGCAAAACACCATATATTTT; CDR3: CASSVDGRGQNTIYF
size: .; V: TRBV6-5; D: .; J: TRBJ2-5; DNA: TGTGCCAGCAGTTTCCTCACTGCCAGGGAGACCCAGTACTTC; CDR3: CASSFLTARETQYF
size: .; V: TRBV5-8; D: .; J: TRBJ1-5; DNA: TGTGCCAGCAGCTCCCGGGACAGCAATCAGCCCCAGCATTTT; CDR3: CASSSRDSNQPQHF
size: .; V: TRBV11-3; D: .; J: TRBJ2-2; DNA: TGTGCCAGCAGCACCAGGGGGGCCGCGAACACCGGGGAGCTGTTTTTT; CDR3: CASSTRGAANTGELFF
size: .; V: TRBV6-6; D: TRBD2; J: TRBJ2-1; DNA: TGTGCCAGCAGTTCCACAGACCGGACTAGTTGGAATGAGCAGTTCTTC; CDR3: CASSSTDRTSWNEQFF
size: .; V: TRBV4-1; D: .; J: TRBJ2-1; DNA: TGCGCCAGCGACTCCGGTGGCAATGAGCAGTTCTTC; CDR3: CASDSGGNEQFF
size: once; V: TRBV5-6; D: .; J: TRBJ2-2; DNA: TGTGCCAGCAGCTTGTCTCGCGGGGAGCTGTTTTTT; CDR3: CASSLSRGELFF
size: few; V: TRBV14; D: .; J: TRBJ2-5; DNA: TGTGCCAGCAGCCATGCAAGGGAAGGTCAGTACTTC; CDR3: CASSHAREGQYF
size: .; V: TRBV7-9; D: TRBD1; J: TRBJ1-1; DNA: TGTGCCAGCAGCGGTGGGACAGACATGAACACTGAAGCTTTCTTT; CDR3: CASSGGTDMNTEAFF
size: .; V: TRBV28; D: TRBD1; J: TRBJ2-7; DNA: TGTGCCAGCAGCACAAGACAGGGGTCCTACGAGCAGTACTTC; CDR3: CASSTRQGSYEQYF
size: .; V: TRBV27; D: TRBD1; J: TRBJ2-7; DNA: TGTGCCAGCAGTCTAGCCGGGACAGGGACCTACGAGCAGTACTTC; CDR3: CASSLAGTGTYEQYF
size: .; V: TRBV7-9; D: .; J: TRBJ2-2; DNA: TGTGCCAGCAGCTTAGATGGGGCGTTTGGCCTCGGGGAGCTGTTTTTT; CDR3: CASSLDGAFGLGELFF
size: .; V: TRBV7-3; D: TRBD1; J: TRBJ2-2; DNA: TGTGCCAGCAGCTCTCGGGACAGCCCCGGGGAGCTGTTTTTT; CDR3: CASSSRDSPGELFF
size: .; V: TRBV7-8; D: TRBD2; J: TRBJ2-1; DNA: TGTGCCAGCAGCCCCTTCTTAGCGGGAGTTATCCATGAGCAGTTCTTC; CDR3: CASSPFLAGVIHEQFF
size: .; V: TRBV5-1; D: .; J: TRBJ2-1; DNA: TGCGCCAGCAGCTTGGTTTGGTTCGATGAGCAGTTCTTC; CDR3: CASSLVWFDEQFF
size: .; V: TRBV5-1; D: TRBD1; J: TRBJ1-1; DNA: TGCGCCAGCAGCCCGCGGACAGGGGGAAGTCCGAACACTGAAGCTTTCTTT; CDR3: CASSPRTGGSPNTEAFF
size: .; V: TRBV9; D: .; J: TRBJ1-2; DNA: TGTGCCAGCAGCGAAGGACAGCTCTATGGCTACACCTTC; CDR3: CASSEGQLYGYTF
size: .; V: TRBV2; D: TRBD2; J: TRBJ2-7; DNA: TGTGCCAGCAGTACGTTGTACGAGACTAGCGAGAGCTCCTACGAGCAGTACTTC; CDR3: CASSTLYETSESSYEQYF
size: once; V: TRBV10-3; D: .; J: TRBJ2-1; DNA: TGTGCCATCAGTGAGCGGGGAGGCTCCTACAATGAGCAGTTCTTC; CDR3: CAISERGGSYNEQFF
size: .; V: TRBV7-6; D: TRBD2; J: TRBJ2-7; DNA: TGTGCCAGCAGCCCCGGGGGGGTTCCCCACGAGCAGTACTTC; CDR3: CASSPGGVPHEQYF
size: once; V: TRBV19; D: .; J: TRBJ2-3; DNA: TGTGCCAGTAAGAAGCCAGAGAGCACAGATACGCAGTATTTT; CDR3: CASKKPESTDTQYF
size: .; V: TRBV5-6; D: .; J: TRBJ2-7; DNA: TGTGCCAGCAGCCCAGGAAGTACCTACGAGCAGTACTTC; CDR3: CASSPGSTYEQYF
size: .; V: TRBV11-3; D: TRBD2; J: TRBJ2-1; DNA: TGTGCCAGCAGCCCCCGGGAGGGTATGAAAAATGAGCAGTTCTTC; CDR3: CASSPREGMKNEQFF
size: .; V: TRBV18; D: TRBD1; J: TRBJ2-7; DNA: TGTGCCAGCTCACCGGGACAGGGGGCTCTCGAGCAGTACTTC; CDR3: CASSPGQGALEQYF
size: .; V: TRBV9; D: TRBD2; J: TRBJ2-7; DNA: TGTGCCAGCAGCGTCGGACTAGCGGGTGGTGGGACCTACGAGCAGTACTTC; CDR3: CASSVGLAGGGTYEQYF
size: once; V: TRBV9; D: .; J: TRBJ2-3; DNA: TGTGCCAGCAGCGTACAATTGGATCCCAGCACAGATACGCAGTATTTT; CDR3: CASSVQLDPSTDTQYF
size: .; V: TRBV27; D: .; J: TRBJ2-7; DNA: TGTGCCAGCAGTGTCTCAAGCACCTACGAGCAGTACTTC; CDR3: CASSVSSTYEQYF
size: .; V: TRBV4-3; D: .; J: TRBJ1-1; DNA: TGCGCCAGCAGCCGTAATAGGGTGAACACTGAAGCTTTCTTT; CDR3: CASSRNRVNTEAFF
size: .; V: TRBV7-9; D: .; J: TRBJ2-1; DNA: TGTGCCAGCAGCTTAGCGTATGGACTCACCTACAATGAGCAGTTCTTC; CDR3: CASSLAYGLTYNEQFF
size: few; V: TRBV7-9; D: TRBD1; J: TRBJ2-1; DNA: TGTGCCAGCACCTATCCTGGGACAGTCTACAATGAGCAGTTCTTC; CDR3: CASTYPGTVYNEQFF
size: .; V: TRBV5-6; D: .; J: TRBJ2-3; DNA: TGTGCCAGCAGCAATGCCGGGGCCACAGATACGCAGTATTTT; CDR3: CASSNAGATDTQYF
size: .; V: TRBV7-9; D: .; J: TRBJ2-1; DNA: TGTGCCAGCAGCTTAGTAGGGGGAGGGAGAAATGACAATGAGCAGTTCTTC; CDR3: CASSLVGGGRNDNEQFF
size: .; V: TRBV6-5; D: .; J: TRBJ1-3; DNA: TGTGCCAGCAGTTGGGGAGAAGGGGGGGACACCATATATTTT; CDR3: CASSWGEGGDTIYF